Shown below are 8 T cell receptor beta chains from a single sample sequenced in a study of CD8 T cells in Susac syndrome. Random hexamers served to reverse transcribe roughly 0.45 to 1 ug RNA. TCRdb re-called the immunoSEQ multiplex PCR reads with MiXCR, one entry per CDR3 protein. The data hold roughly 120,000 distinct CDR3 sequences, with around 94% observed a single time. Sequencing was carried out using CD4+ T cells from PBMCs. The origin of the receptors is a human donor with multiple sclerosis.

The gene calls are TRBV6-6 and TRBJ2-7; D is unclear. This CDR3 comprises 12 residues. The V end was cut by 4 bases, the J end by 4 bases, with 8 bases between. CDR1 is MNHNY and CDR2 is SVGAGI in the germline V gene (reference sequence). CDR3 sequence (DNA): TGTGCCAGCAGTTCCGCAAGATACGAGCAGTACTTC. It specifies CASSSARYEQYF.

This chain uses TRBV3-1 with TRBJ1-1, with TRBD1 as a possible D gene (5 bases). This CDR3 contains 15 residues. V lost 1 base to trimming and J lost 0 bases, with 9 bases between them. CDR1 LGHDT and CDR2 YNNKEL come from the germline V gene (reference sequence). This CDR3 is CASSQGADMNTEAFF. The CDR3 nucleotides are TGTGCCAGCAGCCAAGGGGCGGACATGAACACTGAAGCTTTCTTT.

CDR3 in amino acids: CSVEVRQGATKETQYF. DNA for the CDR3: TGCAGCGTTGAAGTTCGACAGGGAGCCACCAAAGAGACCCAGTACTTC. V and J are TRBV29-1 and TRBJ2-5, with 7 bases aligning to TRBD1. J was trimmed by 3 bases and V by 1 base; bases with no gene match: 11. The CDR3 sequence is 16 residues long. Germline CDR1 and CDR2: SQVTM and ANQGSEA.

The V and J genes are TRBV4-3 and TRBJ1-2; D remains unclear. V was pared by 4 bases and J by 4 bases, with 16 bases between. CDR1 and CDR2 (germline): LGHNA, YSLEER. The CDR3 is 15 amino acids. The CDR3 region is CASSPRNLGLYGYTF. The CDR3 region has the DNA TGCGCCAGCAGCCCGAGAAATCTTGGGCTCTATGGCTACACCTTC.

This sequence joins TRBV18 and TRBJ2-5; D uncertain. The CDR3 is 12 residues long. Trimming cost V 0 bases and J 2 bases, with 1 base left between them. Looked up from germline, CDR1 is KGHSH and CDR2 is LQKENI. The CDR3 nucleotides are TGTGCCAGCTCACCACCACAAGAGACCCAGTACTTC. It is translated as CASSPPQETQYF.

This clonotype was counted between two and nine times. The V call is TRBV9, the J call TRBJ2-6, with D unresolved. CDR1 SGDLS and CDR2 YYNGEE come from the germline V gene. Trimming shortened V by 2 bases and J by 3 bases, and 3 bases separated the two germline ends. This CDR3 has 13 residues. The CDR3 DNA is TGTGCCAGCAGCGTCGGTGGGGCCAACGTCCTGACTTTC. Translated: CASSVGGANVLTF.

This chain joins TRBV5-1 and TRBJ2-3; either TRBD1 or TRBD2 may fit D (5 bases each). Germline V gene data show CDR1 as SGHRS and CDR2 as YFSETQ. The V gene lost 0 bases and the J gene lost 8 bases, with 10 bases spanning the gap. This CDR3 contains 13 residues. For the CDR3, the DNA is TGCGCCAGCAGCTTGGAAGGTGGGGGTACGCAGTATTTT. Translation: CASSLEGGGTQYF.

V gene TRBV5-1 combines with J gene TRBJ1-5; D not resolved. CDR3 size: 15 residues. CDR1 and CDR2 from the germline V gene are SGHRS and YFSETQ. The ends were cut back, 1 base at V and 6 bases at J, with 14 bases in the middle. CDR3 nucleotides: TGCGCCAGCAGCTTGTCCCCATATGTTAGTCAGCCCCAGCATTTT. Translated, it gives CASSLSPYVSQPQHF.